Included here is one T cell receptor beta chain sequence, with context. Its antigen is undetermined. Relative to the germline gene, one junction end is altered; a read error may explain this. The data derive from a study of tumor-infiltrating lymphocytes in primary liver carcinoma. Study as a whole: Tumors measured roughly 4 to 10 cm and were stage T1-T3 N0M0. Study-wide results and caveats: Tumor-adjacent and tumor-blood pairs showed less overlap than tumor region pairs. Tumor top-250-clone fractions significantly exceeded those of blood (p = 0.039).

Unsorted bulk tissue, about 19-32 mg of it, served as the source for co-extraction of RNA and DNA. Surgical resection was the treatment these patients received for primary liver carcinoma. Production of TCR beta cDNA used roughly 500 ng total RNA together with a constant-region primer. Researchers made the TCR beta libraries by running three nested multiplex PCR rounds with slightly modified ARM-PCR. The study ran its first two PCR rounds for roughly 11 cycles each, using TRBV1-TRBV30 forward primers and a C-beta reverse primer. Using its own MiXCR run on the multiplex PCR reads, TCRdb lists one record per CDR3 protein. Of roughly 25,000 distinct CDR3 sequences listed, around 84% are singletons. Germline V CDR1 and CDR2: MNHEY, SVGAGI. This CDR3 contains 15 residues.

This TCR was sampled from a man aged 40-55 years with primary liver carcinoma and hepatitis B virus infection. V and J are TRBV6-5 and TRBJ2-3, with D unresolved. What was sequenced was liver tumor tissue from sampling region 3. The subset denotes: tumor region T3, left-lateral pole. The CDR3 loop reads CAGSYAGLSTDTQYF. In DNA, the CDR3 is TGCGCCGGCAGTTACGCTGGGCTAAGCACAGATACGCAGTATTTT.